This T cell receptor (beta chain) is drawn from a study of T-cell reconstitution after alpha-beta-depleted transplantation in children. Study-level results: The main origin of T-cell counts and diversity one year after transplant was newly produced T cells. TCRbeta diversity was high at day 60 in some patients (a result of surviving recipient T cells and thymic progenitors). Reportedly, alpha-beta T cells present about two months post-transplant originated from several hundred expanded clones of graft origin.

In its sample, this clonotype was seen many times. Antigen unknown. Unique molecular identifiers were used to barcode this TCRbeta library. TCRdb analysed the PCR reads with MiXCR anew, one entry per CDR3 protein. The table includes under 850,000 distinct CDR3 sequences, roughly 14% detected once. Looked up from germline, CDR1 is SGHRS and CDR2 is YFSETQ. This CDR3 spans 16 amino acids. Trimming took 4 bases from V and 5 from J, leaving 18 bases between them. The chain joins TRBV5-1 to TRBJ1-4; the D gene is possibly TRBD1 (5 bases). Specimen: PBMCs, collected before TCRalphabeta/CD19-depleted stem cell transplant. This sequence originates from a girl aged 2 to 9 with congenital amegakaryocytic thrombocytopenia, due to receive a stem cell transplant. CDR3: CASSPGSGPINEKLFF. The DNA for the CDR3 is TGCGCCAGCAGCCCCGGGTCGGGACCGATCAATGAAAAACTGTTTTTT.